These 15 T cell receptor beta chains were all obtained from the same sample, sequenced in a study of T cell responses to AZD1222 COVID-19 vaccine. Assay used: immunoSEQ multiplex PCR; TCRdb lists only in-frame clones, some missing. The sample lists approximately 170,000 clones, 75% to 95% occurring once. This specimen was peripheral blood, taken on day 0 of AZD1222 vaccination. The origin of the receptors is an adult in good health.

This chain joins TRBV7-2 and TRBJ1-2, with TRBD1 matching 7 bases. This CDR3 comprises 14 residues. V gave up 2 bases and J gave up 5 bases; unmatched junction bases: 5. Germline V gene sequence: CDR1 SGHTA, CDR2 FQGNSA. CDR3 bases: TGTGCCAGCAGCTTATCTCAGGGGGGATATGGCTACACCTTC. Translation: CASSLSQGGYGYTF.

This rearrangement joins TRBV7-8 to TRBJ2-5; D could derive from TRBD1 or TRBD2 (5 bases each). V lost 5 bases to trimming and J lost 5 bases, with 15 bases between them. Per the germline V gene, CDR1 is SGHVS and CDR2 is FQNEAQ. This CDR3 comprises 14 residues. Written as DNA, the CDR3 is TGTGCCAGCAGCGGGACGCGTCGAGGGGAGACCCAGTACTTC. Its translation is CASSGTRRGETQYF. The whole variable domain, remainder taken from reference TRBV7-8 and TRBJ2-5, is GAGVSQSPRYKVAKRGQDVALRCDPISGHVSLFWYQQALGQGPEFLTYFQNEAQLDKSGLPSDRFFAERPEGSVSTLKIQRTQQEDSAVYLCASSGTRRGETQYFGPGTRLLVL.

The CDR3 loop is CASSGPGAASYEQYF. As DNA, the CDR3 is TGTGCCAGCAGTGGACCTGGGGCTGCCTCCTACGAGCAGTACTTC. The rearrangement links TRBV2 to TRBJ2-7; weak D call: TRBD1 (5 bases). Between the trimmed V and J ends, which lost 4 bases and 0 bases, there was a span of 13 bases. The CDR3 length is 15 residues. Germline V gene lookup returns CDR1 SNHLY and CDR2 FYNNEI. The complete variable domain, with remaining parts taken from reference TRBV2 and TRBJ2-7, reads EPEVTQTPSHQVTQMGQEVILRCVPISNHLYFYWYRQILGQKVEFLVSFYNNEISEKSEIFDDQFSVERPDGSNFTLKIRSTKLEDSAMYFCASSGPGAASYEQYFGPGTRLTVT.

The V gene is TRBV6-5, the J gene TRBJ2-2; tentative D call: TRBD2 (6 bases). Germline lookup yields CDR1 MNHEY and CDR2 SVGAGI. The CDR3 is made up of 14 amino acids. The V gene lost 8 bases and the J gene lost 5 bases, with 15 bases spanning the gap. CDR3: CASGGTARTGELFF. DNA for the CDR3: TGTGCCAGCGGAGGGACCGCGAGGACCGGGGAGCTGTTTTTT.

J is TRBJ2-1 and V is TRBV4-2; 7 bases agree with TRBD2. Germline values: CDR1 LGHNA, CDR2 YNFKEQ. The CDR3 contains 16 residues. The trim removed 4 bases at V and 9 bases at J, leaving 15 bases unmatched. For the CDR3, the DNA is TGTGCCAGCAGCCCCGAGGCTAGCGGAGTTTTTGGTGAGCAGTTCTTC. Translating gives CASSPEASGVFGEQFF.

This clone was picked up one time. The chain carries TRBV11-2 and TRBJ1-3; D gene uncertain. Germline loops: CDR1 SGHAT, CDR2 FQNNGV. This CDR3 is built from 16 residues. The V and J ends lost 5 bases and 0 bases respectively, with 14 bases between them. The CDR3 sequence is CASSRNPFASGNTIYF. CDR3 sequence (DNA): TGTGCCAGCAGCAGAAACCCGTTTGCCTCTGGAAACACCATATATTTT.

This clone has just one count. The chain has TRBV24-1 and TRBJ1-5; 10 nucleotides agree with TRBD1. Per germline, CDR1 KGHDR and CDR2 SFDVKD. The ends lost 4 bases at V and 5 bases at J; junction bases unmatched: 4. This CDR3 spans 15 amino acids. This CDR3 reads CATSDYDRGHQPQHF. CDR3 in DNA: TGTGCCACCAGTGACTACGACAGGGGGCATCAGCCCCAGCATTTT.

The V call is TRBV29-1, the J call TRBJ2-7, with unresolved D. The CDR3 covers 11 residues. Germline loops: CDR1 SQVTM, CDR2 ANQGSEA. The V and J ends lost 7 bases and 0 bases respectively, with 7 bases between them. CDR3 residues: CSARLSYEQYF. In DNA form, the CDR3 reads TGCAGCGCCCGGCTCTCCTACGAGCAGTACTTC.

This sequence joins TRBV5-1 and TRBJ2-7; tentative D call: TRBD2 (5 bases). The V and J ends lost 2 bases and 2 bases respectively, with 14 bases between them. This CDR3 has 15 amino acids. Germline V lookup: CDR1 SGHRS, CDR2 YFSETQ. The CDR3, as DNA: TGCGCCAGCAGCTTAGGTCGTAGCGCGACCTACGAGCAGTACTTC. Protein: CASSLGRSATYEQYF.

The V call is TRBV30, the J call TRBJ1-6; possible D gene TRBD1, 5 bases. This CDR3 has 13 residues. Trimming removed 4 bases at V and 7 bases at J, with 11 bases between. CDR1 and CDR2 (germline): GTSNPN, SVGIG (reference sequence). CDR3 in DNA: TGTGCCTGGACCGGGACTGGAAATTCACCCCTCCACTTT. Translation gives CAWTGTGNSPLHF. Based on the CDR3 plus reference TRBV30 and TRBJ1-6, the full variable domain is SQTIHQWPATLVQPVGSPLSLECTVEGTSNPNLYWYRQAAGRGLQLLFYSVGIGQISSEVPQNLSASRPQDRQFILSSKKLLLSDSGFYLCAWTGTGNSPLHFGNGTRLTVT.

This clone was counted once. The J gene is TRBJ1-6, the V gene TRBV28, with 7 nucleotides matching TRBD1. Germline CDR1 is MDHEN and CDR2 is SYDVKM. The CDR3 runs 16 residues. Trimming cost V 5 bases and J 7 bases; bases outside gene matches: 11. Here the CDR3 reads CASSTTDRLWNSPLHF. The CDR3 DNA reads TGTGCCAGCAGTACCACGGACAGGCTCTGGAATTCACCCCTCCACTTT. Full variable domain (remainder filled in from reference TRBV28 and TRBJ1-6): DVKVTQSSRYLVKRTGEKVFLECVQDMDHENMFWYRQDPGLGLRLIYFSYDVKMKEKGDIPEGYSVSREKKERFSLILESASTNQTSMYLCASSTTDRLWNSPLHFGNGTRLTVT.

The chain has TRBV4-2 and TRBJ1-2; D possibly corresponds to TRBD1 (5 bases). CDR3 length: 15 residues. V lost 4 bases to trimming and J lost 0 bases, with 12 bases between them. Germline V gene data show CDR1 as LGHNA and CDR2 as YNFKEQ. The CDR3 DNA follows: TGTGCCAGCAGCCGCGAACGACAGCCTAACTATGGCTACACCTTC. The encoded protein is CASSRERQPNYGYTF.

This clone was recorded once. CDR3 protein: CASSLVQGVYPGNTIYF. The DNA for the CDR3 is TGTGCCAGCAGCTTAGTTCAGGGTGTTTATCCTGGAAACACCATATATTTT. This chain links TRBV11-2 with TRBJ1-3, with a possible D match to TRBD1 (5 bases). The V end lost 1 base, the J end lost 2 bases, and 15 bases lay between the germline ends. The CDR3 has 17 amino acids. Germline V gives CDR1 SGHAT, CDR2 FQNNGV. Combining the CDR3 with reference TRBV11-2 and TRBJ1-3 gives the whole variable domain EAGVAQSPRYKIIEKRQSVAFWCNPISGHATLYWYQQILGQGPKLLIQFQNNGVVDDSQLPKDRFSAERLKGVDSTLKIQPAKLEDSAVYLCASSLVQGVYPGNTIYFGEGSWLTVV.

The CDR3 nucleotides read TGTGCCAGCAGTGATTCCAGGACAGGGACCACTGAAGCTTTCTTT. Encoded protein: CASSDSRTGTTEAFF. V is TRBV6-1 and J is TRBJ1-1, with 8 bases fitting TRBD1. This CDR3 region has 15 residues. Losses at the gene ends were 3 bases for V and 4 bases for J; bases not matched to a gene: 7. CDR1 MNHNS and CDR2 SASEGT come from the germline V gene.

The chain has TRBV7-2 and TRBJ2-3; 14 bases are a match to TRBD2. The germline V gene encodes CDR1 SGHTA and CDR2 FQGNSA. CDR3 length: 16 amino acids. The V gene end was trimmed by 0 bases and the J gene end by 5 bases; junction bases not matched to a gene: 1. Here the CDR3 DNA reads TGTGCCAGCAGCTTAGCAGGGACTAGCGGGAGAGATACGCAGTATTTT. This gives the protein CASSLAGTSGRDTQYF.